This T cell receptor (beta chain) was retrieved from a study of T cells in Graves' hyperthyroidism and ophthalmopathy. Study conclusions and caveats: In validation, the model predicted ophthalmopathy. These predictions came a median roughly 7.1 months before onset. A model built on 13 V-J features separated ophthalmopathy from stable hyperthyroidism.

Unmatched junction bases numbered 10, after V lost 4 bases and J lost 1 base. The CDR3 is made up of 16 amino acids. CDR1 is SQVTM and CDR2 is ANQGSEA in the germline V gene. About this clonotype: The antigen is not known.

Amplification of TCR beta CDR3 regions used RNA as the template. During a first-round RT-PCR of the TCR CDR3, the HTBI primer set was used. TCRdb re-derived calls from the multiplex PCR reads in MiXCR, one entry per CDR3 protein. Among 550,000 to 800,000 distinct CDR3 sequences listed, around 15% were seen once. The chain is built from TRBV29-1 and TRBJ2-7; TRBD2 matches 10 bases. The source is a man aged 50 to 59 with Graves' hyperthyroidism. Sequencing was performed on blood. CDR3 sequence: CSVVLGWTSGSYEQYF. The CDR3 DNA is TGCAGCGTTGTTTTAGGATGGACTAGCGGTTCCTACGAGCAGTACTTC.